This T cell receptor (beta chain) was documented in a study of blood T cell repertoires in COVID-19. The overall study: Samples representing acute and convalescent COVID-19 were sourced from the United States, Italy and Spain. PBMCs, B-cell-depleted T cells, or T cells provided the cDNA or gDNA that made up the material.

Patients at the Seattle site were enrolled during active infection and followed longitudinally. CDR3 size: 18 residues. After removal of 1 base from V and 9 bases from J, the junction contained 13 bases not matched to a gene. The V gene's germline CDR1 is ENHRY and CDR2 SYGVKD. Only in-frame clones appear in the TCRdb table, and some are missing; sequencing was by immunoSEQ multiplex PCR. Of around 150,000 clones listed, roughly 90% were seen once; the top ten hold nearly 5%. What was sequenced was peripheral blood. The TCR was taken from a man aged 25-45 years with COVID-19, enrolled during active disease. The chain links TRBV10-3 to TRBJ2-1; 12 bases agree with TRBD2. CDR3 nucleotide sequence: TGTGCCATCAGTGAGTTTTCTAGCGGGGGGGCCTTCCCCAGTGAGCAGTTCTTC. Translated, it gives CAISEFSSGGAFPSEQFF.